This note documents a single T cell receptor beta chain sequence. Which antigen it targets is not known. Per-nucleotide qualities are absent, and no much larger clonotype sits a single base away. The data stem from a study of blood T cell repertoires in COVID-19 (TCRdb year 2020). As for the study more broadly: The collaborator samples originated in the United States, Italy and Spain and spanned the acute and convalescent phases of COVID-19. Where available, HLA class I and class II types were obtained from metadata supplied by the sample provider rather than from assay-based typing. A freely available public database, intended as a resource for researchers studying the immune response to SARS-CoV-2, is where the repertoires were released. Samples were obtained from the ongoing ImmuneRACE study (first 160 participants) and from 1,254 subjects provided by 6 global collaborators. Nearly every sample came with metadata listing a de-identified subject ID, COVID-19 status, age in years and sex. The dataset comprised deeply sampled blood TCRbeta repertoires from subjects exposed to, actively infected with, or recovered from COVID-19. The material from the prospective study consisted of cDNA or gDNA derived from T cells, B-cell-depleted T cells, or PBMCs. The paper as a whole reports these results and caveats: Clinical and demographic metadata were provided uncurated, with the amount varying by source and participant.

TCRbeta CDR3 regions were amplified from genomic DNA using the immunoSEQ Assay, a bias-controlled multiplex PCR. Per the authors' processing: Within the assay, amplification of reference gene primers was used to estimate how many nucleated cells each sample contained. To quantify the absolute abundance of each unique TCRbeta CDR3 rearrangement, sequence reads were collapsed and filtered. For each sample, productive Simpson clonality was calculated as the square root of Simpson's diversity index across productive rearrangements. TCRdb mirrors the immuneACCESS table, restricted to in-frame sequences. Some clones are absent from its copies; in checked studies, under half trace to an unresolved V gene, and the reason for the others is unknown. V, J and clone size were drawn from that table, and D and trimming were deduced from the DNA. This sample gives approximately 280,000 clones in total; approximately 84% of them show up just once. The leading ten clones occupy about 2.2% of the sample.

A second Seattle source provided samples from volunteer blood donors who had recovered from COVID-19. Collaborating institutions collected whole blood in K2EDTA tubes following their own protocols. For TCRbeta analysis, collaborators shipped samples as frozen whole blood, isolated PBMCs, or DNA extracted from either of those sample types. Sequences were obtained from peripheral blood. The sequence came from a woman in her thirties who had recovered from COVID-19.

The nucleotide sequence is TGCGCCAGCAGCTTGAGCGGGGCAGCCTCTACAGATACGCAGTATTTT. The resulting protein is CASSLSGAASTDTQYF. Rearrangement joined TRBV5-1 to TRBJ2-3, and 7 bases in between align with TRBD2. There are 16 amino acids in the CDR3, from cysteine to phenylalanine inclusive. Only the CDR3 DNA is retained, 48 bases long and in frame from the first base. The CDR1 and CDR2 encoded by the germline V gene are SGHRS and YFSETQ. Clipping removes 1 base from V and 3 bases from J, with 8 as the unmatched junction base count.